This TCR beta chain was sequenced for a study of blood T cell repertoires in COVID-19. V shed 1 base, J shed 1 base, and the junction held 2 bases outside the gene matches. The CDR3 is made up of 15 amino acids. Germline V gene data show CDR1 as SGHRS and CDR2 as YFSETQ. Authors' methods: Reference gene primer amplification yielded estimated nucleated cell counts. The assay was immunoSEQ multiplex PCR, and TCRdb's table has in-frame clones only and misses some. That table gives V, J and clone size, and the DNA gave D and trimming. Here the sample spans 90,000 to 150,000 clones, roughly nine tenths being singletons.

This chain uses TRBV5-1 with TRBJ2-3; 8 nucleotides agree with TRBD2. The sample was peripheral blood. The sequence derives from a man between 70 and 80 years old who had recovered from COVID-19. CDR3 nucleotide sequence: TGCGCCAGCAGCTTGCCAGCGGGGGGCACAGATACGCAGTATTTT. Its protein product is CASSLPAGGTDTQYF. The variable domain in full, completed from reference TRBV5-1 and TRBJ2-3, reads KAGVTQTPRYLIKTRGQQVTLSCSPISGHRSVSWYQQTPGQGLQFLFEYFSETQRNKGNFPGRFSGRQFSNSRSEMNVSTLELGDSALYLCASSLPAGGTDTQYFGPGTRLTVL.